This T cell receptor beta chain emerged from a study of CD8+ T cells in alopecia areata. As for the study in general: Twice a day, 5 to 10 mg of oral tofacitinib was administered to treated patients.

Points on this clone: Its antigen remains unknown.

Starting from PBMCs, sorting isolated CD4+ and CD8+ T cells. Notes on the study in general: In patients, TCRs were shared less clearly than in mice, and HLA may possibly be involved. Especially in alopecia totalis/universalis, lesional scalp showed greater clonality than normal scalp did.

Investigators isolated RNA and reverse transcribed it into cDNA to act as the sequencing template. Some clones are missing from TCRdb's copy, which holds only in-frame ones; the method was immunoSEQ multiplex PCR. The sample carries 150,000 or so clones, roughly 50% recorded once. Deletions cut 4 bases from V and 8 bases from J, with 15 bases between. CDR3 length: 13 residues. Germline CDR1 is SGHDT and CDR2 is YYEEEE. V gene TRBV5-6 combines with J gene TRBJ1-2; D ambiguous. The receptor was isolated from a human donor with alopecia areata. The input for sequencing was CD8+ T cells sorted from blood, taken at week 0. The CDR3 sequence: CASSTADPGGYTF. In DNA, the CDR3 is TGTGCCAGCAGCACTGCGGACCCGGGGGGCTACACCTTC.